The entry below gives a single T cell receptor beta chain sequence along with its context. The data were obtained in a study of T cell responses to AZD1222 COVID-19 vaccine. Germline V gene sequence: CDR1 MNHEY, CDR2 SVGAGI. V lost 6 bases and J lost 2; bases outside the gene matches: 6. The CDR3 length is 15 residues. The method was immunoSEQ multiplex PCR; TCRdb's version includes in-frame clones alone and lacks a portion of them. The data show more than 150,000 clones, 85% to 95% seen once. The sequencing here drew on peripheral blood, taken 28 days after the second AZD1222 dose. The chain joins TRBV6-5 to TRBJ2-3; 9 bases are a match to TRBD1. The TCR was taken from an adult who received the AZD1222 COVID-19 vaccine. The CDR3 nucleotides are TGTGCCAGCAGGGTCTTACAGGGGGCCACAGATACGCAGTATTTT. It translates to CASRVLQGATDTQYF.